The T cell receptor (beta chain) under discussion was sequenced for a study of OX40 agonist ivuxolimab in advanced cancers. Sequencing was performed with immunoSEQ multiplex PCR; in TCRdb, only in-frame clones are kept and a portion is missing. Of about 69,000 clones in the sample, about four fifths were seen once. Germline lookup yields CDR1 GTSNPN and CDR2 SVGIG (reference sequence). The CDR3 is 12 residues long. The ends lost 5 bases at V and 4 bases at J; junction bases unmatched: 0. The genes are TRBV30 and TRBJ1-5, with 9 bases identical to TRBD1. The material sequenced was CD4+ or CD8+ T cells sorted from blood, taken in a trial of the OX40 agonist ivuxolimab. This receptor was identified in an adult with an advanced solid tumor such as melanoma, head and neck, liver or kidney cancer. The DNA of the CDR3 is TGTGCCTGGGGGACAGGGAATCAGCCCCAGCATTTT. The encoded protein is CAWGTGNQPQHF. Looking up the rest from reference TRBV30 and TRBJ1-5 gives the full variable domain: SQTIHQWPATLVQPVGSPLSLECTVEGTSNPNLYWYRQAAGRGLQLLFYSVGIGQISSEVPQNLSASRPQDRQFILSSKKLLLSDSGFYLCAWGTGNQPQHFGDGTRLSIL.